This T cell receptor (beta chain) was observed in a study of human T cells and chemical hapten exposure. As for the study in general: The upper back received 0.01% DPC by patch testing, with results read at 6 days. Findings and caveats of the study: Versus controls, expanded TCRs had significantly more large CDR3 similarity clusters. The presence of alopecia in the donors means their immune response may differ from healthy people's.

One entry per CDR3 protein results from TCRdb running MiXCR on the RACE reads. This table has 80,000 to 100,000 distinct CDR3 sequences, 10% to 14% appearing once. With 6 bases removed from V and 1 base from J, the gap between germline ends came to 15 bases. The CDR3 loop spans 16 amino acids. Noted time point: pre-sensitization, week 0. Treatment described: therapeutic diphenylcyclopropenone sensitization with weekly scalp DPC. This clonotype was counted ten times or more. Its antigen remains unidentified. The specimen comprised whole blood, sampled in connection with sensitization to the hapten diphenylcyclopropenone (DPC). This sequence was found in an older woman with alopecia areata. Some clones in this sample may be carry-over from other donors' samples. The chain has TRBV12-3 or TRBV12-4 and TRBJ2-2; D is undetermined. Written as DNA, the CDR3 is TGTGCCAGCAGCAAAAGGGCCCTCCTGAACACCGGGGAGCTGTTTTTT. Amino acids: CASSKRALLNTGELFF.